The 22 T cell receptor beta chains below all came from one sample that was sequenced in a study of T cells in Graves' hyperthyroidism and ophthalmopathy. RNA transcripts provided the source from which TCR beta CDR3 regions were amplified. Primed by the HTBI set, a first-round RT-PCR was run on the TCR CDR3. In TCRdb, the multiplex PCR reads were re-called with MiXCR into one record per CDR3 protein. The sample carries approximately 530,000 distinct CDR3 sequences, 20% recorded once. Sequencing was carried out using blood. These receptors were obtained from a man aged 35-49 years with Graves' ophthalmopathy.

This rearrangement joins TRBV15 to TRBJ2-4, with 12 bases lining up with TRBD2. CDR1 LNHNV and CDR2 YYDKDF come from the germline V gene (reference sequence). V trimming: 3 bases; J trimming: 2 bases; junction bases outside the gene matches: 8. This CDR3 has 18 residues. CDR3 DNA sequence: TGTGCCACCAGCAGTGCGGGACTAGCGGGTCTTTCCAAAAACATTCAGTACTTC. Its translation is CATSSAGLAGLSKNIQYF. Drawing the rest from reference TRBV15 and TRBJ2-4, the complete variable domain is DAMVIQNPRYQVTQFGKPVTLSCSQTLNHNVMYWYQQKSSQAPKLLFHYYDKDFNNEADTPDNFQSRRPNTSFCFLDIRSPGLGDTAMYLCATSSAGLAGLSKNIQYFGAGTRLSVL.

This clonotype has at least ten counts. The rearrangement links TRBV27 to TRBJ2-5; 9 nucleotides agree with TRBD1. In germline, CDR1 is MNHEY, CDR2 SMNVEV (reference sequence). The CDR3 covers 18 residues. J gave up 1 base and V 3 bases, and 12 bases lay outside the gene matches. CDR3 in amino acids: CASSLGGTGHPTQETQYF. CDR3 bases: TGTGCCAGCAGTTTGGGGGGGACAGGGCACCCAACCCAAGAGACCCAGTACTTC.

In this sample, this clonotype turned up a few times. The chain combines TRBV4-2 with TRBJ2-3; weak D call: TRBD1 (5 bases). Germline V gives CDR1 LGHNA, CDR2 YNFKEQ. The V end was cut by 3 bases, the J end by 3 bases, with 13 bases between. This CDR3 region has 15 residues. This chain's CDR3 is CASSQGAGMTDTQYF. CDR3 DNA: TGTGCCAGCAGCCAGGGCGCAGGGATGACAGATACGCAGTATTTT.

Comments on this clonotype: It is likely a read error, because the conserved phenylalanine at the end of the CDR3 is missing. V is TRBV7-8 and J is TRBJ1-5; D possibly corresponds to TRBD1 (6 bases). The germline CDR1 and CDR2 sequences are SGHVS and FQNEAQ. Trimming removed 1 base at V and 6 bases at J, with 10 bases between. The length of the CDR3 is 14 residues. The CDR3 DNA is TGTGCCAGCAGCTTAGTGGAGGGGGGTCAGCCCCAGCATCTT. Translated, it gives CASSLVEGGQPQHL.

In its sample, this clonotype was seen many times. CDR3 amino acids: CASSLASGGGTDTQYF. CDR3 nucleotide sequence: TGCGCCAGCAGCTTGGCCAGTGGGGGTGGCACAGATACGCAGTATTTT. The V gene is TRBV5-1, the J gene TRBJ2-3; either TRBD1 or TRBD2 may supply D (5 bases each). The CDR3 covers 16 residues. In germline, CDR1 is SGHRS, CDR2 YFSETQ. The ends were cut back, 0 bases at V and 1 base at J, with 12 bases in the middle.

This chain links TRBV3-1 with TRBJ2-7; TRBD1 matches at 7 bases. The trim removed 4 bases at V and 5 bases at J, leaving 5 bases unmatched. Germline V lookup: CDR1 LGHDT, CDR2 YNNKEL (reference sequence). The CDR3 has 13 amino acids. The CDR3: CASSRQGSHEQYF. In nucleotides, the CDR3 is TGTGCCAGCAGCCGACAGGGTAGTCACGAGCAGTACTTC.

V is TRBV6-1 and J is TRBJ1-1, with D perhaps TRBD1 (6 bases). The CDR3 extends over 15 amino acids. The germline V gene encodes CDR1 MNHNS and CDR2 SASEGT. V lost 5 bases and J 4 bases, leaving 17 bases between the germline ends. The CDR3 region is CASSPLGGQGTEAFF. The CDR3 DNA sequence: TGTGCCAGCAGTCCCTTAGGGGGGCAAGGCACTGAAGCTTTCTTT.

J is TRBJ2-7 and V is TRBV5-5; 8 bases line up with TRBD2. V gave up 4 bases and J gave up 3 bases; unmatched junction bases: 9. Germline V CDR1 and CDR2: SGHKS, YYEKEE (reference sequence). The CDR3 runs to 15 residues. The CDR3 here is CASSQTSVGGYEQYF. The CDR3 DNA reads TGTGCCAGCAGCCAGACTAGCGTAGGGGGCTACGAGCAGTACTTC.

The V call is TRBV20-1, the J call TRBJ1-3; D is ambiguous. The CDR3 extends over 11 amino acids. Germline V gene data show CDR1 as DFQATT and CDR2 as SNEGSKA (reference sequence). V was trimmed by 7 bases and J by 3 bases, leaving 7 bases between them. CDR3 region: CSGQRGNTIYF. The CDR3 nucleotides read TGCAGTGGGCAGCGTGGAAACACCATATATTTT.

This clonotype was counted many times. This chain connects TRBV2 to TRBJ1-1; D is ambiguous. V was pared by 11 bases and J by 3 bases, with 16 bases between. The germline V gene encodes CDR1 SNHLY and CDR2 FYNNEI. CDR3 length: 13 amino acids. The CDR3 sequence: CAGGREVDTEAFF. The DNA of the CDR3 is TGTGCCGGAGGGAGGGAGGTGGACACTGAAGCTTTCTTT.

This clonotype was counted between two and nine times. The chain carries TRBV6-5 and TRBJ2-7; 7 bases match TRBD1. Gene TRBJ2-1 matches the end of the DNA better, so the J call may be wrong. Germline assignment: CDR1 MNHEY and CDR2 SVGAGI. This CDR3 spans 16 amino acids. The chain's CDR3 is CASSYFGQALTYEQFF. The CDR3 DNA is TGTGCCAGCAGTTACTTCGGACAGGCTTTGACCTACGAGCAGTTCTTC.

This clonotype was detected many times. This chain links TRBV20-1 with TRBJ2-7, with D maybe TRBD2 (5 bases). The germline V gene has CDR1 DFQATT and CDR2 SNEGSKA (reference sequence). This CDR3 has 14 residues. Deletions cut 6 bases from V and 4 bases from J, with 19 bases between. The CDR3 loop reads CSATSSRVLYEQYF. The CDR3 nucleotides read TGCAGTGCCACTAGTTCCCGGGTCCTGTACGAGCAGTACTTC.

This CDR3 reads CASSSKTGGFDEQYF. The CDR3 region has the DNA TGTGCCAGCAGTTCCAAGACAGGGGGTTTCGACGAGCAGTACTTC. The chain is built from TRBV6-1 and TRBJ2-7; 9 bases line up with TRBD1. CDR3 size: 15 residues. V lost 5 bases to trimming and J lost 5 bases; unmatched junction nucleotides: 10. The germline V gene encodes CDR1 MNHNS and CDR2 SASEGT.

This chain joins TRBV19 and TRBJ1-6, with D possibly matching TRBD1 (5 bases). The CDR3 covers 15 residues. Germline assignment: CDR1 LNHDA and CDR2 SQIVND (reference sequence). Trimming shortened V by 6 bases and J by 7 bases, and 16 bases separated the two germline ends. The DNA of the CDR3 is TGTGCCAGTAGGGGACCGGGGGGACCCAATTCACCCCTCCACTTT. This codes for CASRGPGGPNSPLHF.

The CDR3 spells CSVLSGGEYEQYF. CDR3 bases: TGCAGCGTTCTTAGCGGGGGGGAGTACGAGCAGTACTTC. The chain joins TRBV29-1 to TRBJ2-7, with 11 bases aligning to TRBD2. J was trimmed by 4 bases and V by 5 bases; bases with no gene match: 4. Germline V gene sequence: CDR1 SQVTM, CDR2 ANQGSEA. The CDR3 consists of 13 residues.

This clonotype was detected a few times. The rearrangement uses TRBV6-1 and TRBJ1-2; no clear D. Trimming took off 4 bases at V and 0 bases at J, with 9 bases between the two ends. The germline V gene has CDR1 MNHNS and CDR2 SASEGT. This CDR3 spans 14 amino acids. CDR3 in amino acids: CASSGPSPNYGYTF. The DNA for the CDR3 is TGTGCCAGCAGTGGACCGTCACCTAACTATGGCTACACCTTC.

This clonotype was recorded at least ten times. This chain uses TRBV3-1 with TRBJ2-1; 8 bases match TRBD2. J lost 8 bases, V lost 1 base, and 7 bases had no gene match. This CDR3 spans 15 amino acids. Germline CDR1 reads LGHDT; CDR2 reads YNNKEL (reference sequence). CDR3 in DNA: TGTGCCAGCAGCCAAGTAGGCATCGGGGGGGATGAGCAGTTCTTC. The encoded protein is CASSQVGIGGDEQFF.

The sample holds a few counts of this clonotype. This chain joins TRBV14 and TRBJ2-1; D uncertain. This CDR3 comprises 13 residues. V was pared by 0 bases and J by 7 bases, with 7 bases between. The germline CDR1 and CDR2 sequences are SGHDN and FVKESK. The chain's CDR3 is CASSQDSANEQFF. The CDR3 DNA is TGTGCCAGCAGCCAAGATAGTGCGAATGAGCAGTTCTTC. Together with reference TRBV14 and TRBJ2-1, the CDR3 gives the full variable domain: EAGVTQFPSHSVIEKGQTVTLRCDPISGHDNLYWYRRVMGKEIKFLLHFVKESKQDESGMPNNRFLAERTGGTYSTLKVQPAELEDSGVYFCASSQDSANEQFFGPGTRLTVL.

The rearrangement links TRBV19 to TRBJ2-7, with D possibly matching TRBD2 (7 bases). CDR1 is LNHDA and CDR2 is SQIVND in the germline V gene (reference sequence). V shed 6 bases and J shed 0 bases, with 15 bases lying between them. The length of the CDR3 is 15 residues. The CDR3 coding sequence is TGTGCCAGTAGGGAGATCGCGGGGGCCTCCTACGAGCAGTACTTC. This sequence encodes CASREIAGASYEQYF.

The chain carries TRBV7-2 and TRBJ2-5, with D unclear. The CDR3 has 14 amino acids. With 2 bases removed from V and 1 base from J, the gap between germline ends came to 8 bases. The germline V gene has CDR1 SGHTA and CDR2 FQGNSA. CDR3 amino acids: CASSLFGSQETQYF. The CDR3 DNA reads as TGTGCCAGCAGCTTATTCGGATCCCAAGAGACCCAGTACTTC.

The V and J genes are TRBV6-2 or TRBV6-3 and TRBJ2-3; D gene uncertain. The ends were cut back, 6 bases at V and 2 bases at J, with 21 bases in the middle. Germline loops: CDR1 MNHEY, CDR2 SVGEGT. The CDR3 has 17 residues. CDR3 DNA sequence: TGTGCCAGCAGGCAAGGGCTGTCGCGGCGAAACACAGATACGCAGTATTTT. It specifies CASRQGLSRRNTDTQYF.

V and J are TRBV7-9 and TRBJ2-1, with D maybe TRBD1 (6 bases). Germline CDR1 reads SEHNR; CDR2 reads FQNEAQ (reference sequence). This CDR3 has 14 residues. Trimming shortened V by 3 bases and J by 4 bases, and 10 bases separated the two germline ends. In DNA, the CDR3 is TGTGCCAGCAGCTTCCGGACAGCTTACAATGAGCAGTTCTTC. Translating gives CASSFRTAYNEQFF.